This T cell receptor beta chain was identified in a study of T cell responses to AZD1222 COVID-19 vaccine. Study-level results: After two AZD1222 doses, spike-specific TCR breadth and depth rose versus day 0. The CD4 TCRs associated with vaccination extended across spike and predominated at 160-218 and 743-854. Close to half of all spike-specific TCRs reportedly target regions of the variants that are unmutated.

The protocol was immunoSEQ multiplex PCR, while the TCRdb copy is restricted to in-frame clones and leaves out a portion. Among roughly 100,000 clones listed, roughly 91% were seen once. The CDR3 extends over 15 amino acids. Trimming took 4 bases from V and 4 from J; bases not matched to a gene: 2. Germline-derived CDR1 and CDR2 are KGHDR and SFDVKD. Turning to this clone: The antigen is unknown.

This TCR was sampled from an adult in good health. This specimen was peripheral blood, taken on day 0 of AZD1222 vaccination. This rearrangement joins TRBV24-1 to TRBJ2-3; 12 positions match TRBD2. CDR3 sequence (DNA): TGTGCCACCAGTGACAGACTAGCGGGAGCAGATACGCAGTATTTT. Amino acids: CATSDRLAGADTQYF.